This T cell receptor beta chain comes out of a study of post-analysis software for immune sequencing data. Study-level results: There was significantly lower normalized Chao1 diversity in multiple sclerosis patients than in controls. Elevated frequency relative to controls characterized several TRBV segments in patients, TRBV5-6, TRBV5-1 and TRBV20-1 among them.

On this clonotype itself: What it binds is not known.

This CDR3 comprises 13 residues. CDR1 is SEHNR and CDR2 is FQNEAQ in the germline V gene (reference sequence). Researchers reported that TCR beta cDNA libraries carried unique molecular identifiers. Input populations of roughly 0.95 to 10 million T cells gave rise to some 500,000 cDNA molecules. Each CDR3 protein gets one entry after TCRdb re-called the PCR reads with MiXCR. The repertoire holds fewer than 900,000 distinct CDR3 sequences, with about half as singletons. The chain joins TRBV7-9 to TRBJ2-5, with unresolved D. The J call may not be correct, given that the DNA end is closer to TRBJ2-7. Sequencing used blood. The source is a girl aged 10 to 17 with multiple sclerosis. CDR3 DNA sequence: TGTGCCAGCAGCCGTAACGAGGTTTACGAGCAGTACTTC. The encoded protein is CASSRNEVYEQYF.